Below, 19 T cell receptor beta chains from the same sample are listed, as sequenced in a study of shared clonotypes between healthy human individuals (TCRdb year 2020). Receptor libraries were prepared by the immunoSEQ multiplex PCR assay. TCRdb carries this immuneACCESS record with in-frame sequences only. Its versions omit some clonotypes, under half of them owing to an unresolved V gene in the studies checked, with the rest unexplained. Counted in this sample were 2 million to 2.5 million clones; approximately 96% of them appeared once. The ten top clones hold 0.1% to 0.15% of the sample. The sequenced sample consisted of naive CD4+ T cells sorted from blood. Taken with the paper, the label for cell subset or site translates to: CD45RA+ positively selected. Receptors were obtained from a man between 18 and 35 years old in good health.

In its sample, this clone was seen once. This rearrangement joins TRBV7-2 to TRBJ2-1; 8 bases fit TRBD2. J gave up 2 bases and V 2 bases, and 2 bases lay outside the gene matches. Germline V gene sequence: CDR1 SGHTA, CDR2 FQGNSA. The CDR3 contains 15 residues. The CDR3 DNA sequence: TGTGCCAGCAGCTTAACGGGGGGGCCCTACAATGAGCAGTTCTTC. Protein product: CASSLTGGPYNEQFF.

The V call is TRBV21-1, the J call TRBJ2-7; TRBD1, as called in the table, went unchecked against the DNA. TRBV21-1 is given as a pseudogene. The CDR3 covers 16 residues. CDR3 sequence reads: CASSKDRGPGSYEQYF. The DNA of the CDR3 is TGTGCCAGCAGCAAAGATAGGGGGCCAGGGTCCTACGAGCAGTACTTC.

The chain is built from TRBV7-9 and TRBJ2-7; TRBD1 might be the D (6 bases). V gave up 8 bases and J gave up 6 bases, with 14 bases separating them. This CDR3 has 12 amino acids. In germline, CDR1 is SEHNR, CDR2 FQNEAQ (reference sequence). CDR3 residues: CASATGYAEQYF. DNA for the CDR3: TGTGCCAGCGCTACAGGGTACGCCGAGCAGTACTTC.

The CDR3 is CASSSRGSYGYTF. DNA for the CDR3: TGTGCCAGCAGTTCTAGGGGAAGCTATGGCTACACCTTC. The genes are TRBV5-4 and TRBJ1-2, with D tentatively TRBD1 (5 bases). Looked up from germline, CDR1 is SGHNT and CDR2 is YYREEE (reference sequence). Trimming took off 5 bases at V and 4 bases at J, with 12 bases between the two ends. This CDR3 spans 13 amino acids.

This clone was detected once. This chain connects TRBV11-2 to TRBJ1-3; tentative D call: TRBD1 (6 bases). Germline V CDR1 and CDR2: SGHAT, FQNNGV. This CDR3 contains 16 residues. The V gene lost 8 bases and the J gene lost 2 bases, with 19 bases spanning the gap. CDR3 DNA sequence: TGTGCCAGCCTAGGGGGGCCGGAGGAACCTGGAAACACCATATATTTT. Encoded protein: CASLGGPEEPGNTIYF.

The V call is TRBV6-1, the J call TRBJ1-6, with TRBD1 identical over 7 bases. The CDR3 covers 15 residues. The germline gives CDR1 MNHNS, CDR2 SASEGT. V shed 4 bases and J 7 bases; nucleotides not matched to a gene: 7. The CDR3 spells CASSVDHRGNSPLHF. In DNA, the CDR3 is TGTGCCAGCAGTGTTGACCACAGGGGAAATTCACCCCTCCACTTT.

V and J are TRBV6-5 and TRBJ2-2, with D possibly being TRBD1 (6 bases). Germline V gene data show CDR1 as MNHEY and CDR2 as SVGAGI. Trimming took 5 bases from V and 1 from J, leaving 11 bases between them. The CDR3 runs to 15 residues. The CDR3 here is CASSTRTVNTGELFF. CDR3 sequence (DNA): TGTGCCAGCAGTACAAGGACAGTGAACACCGGGGAGCTGTTTTTT.

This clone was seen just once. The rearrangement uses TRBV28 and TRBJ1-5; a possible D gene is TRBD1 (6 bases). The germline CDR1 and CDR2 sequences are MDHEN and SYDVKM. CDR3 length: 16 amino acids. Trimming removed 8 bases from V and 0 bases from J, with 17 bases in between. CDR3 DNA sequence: TGTGCCAGCTACCATCCGACAGGATATAGCAATCAGCCCCAGCATTTT. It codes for CASYHPTGYSNQPQHF.

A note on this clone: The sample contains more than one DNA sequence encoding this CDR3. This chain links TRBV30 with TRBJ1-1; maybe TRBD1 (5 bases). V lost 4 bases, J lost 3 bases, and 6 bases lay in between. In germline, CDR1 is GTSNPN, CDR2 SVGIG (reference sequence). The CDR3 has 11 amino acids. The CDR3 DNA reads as TGTGCCTGGACGGGGGACACTGAAGCTTTCTTT. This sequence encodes CAWTGDTEAFF.

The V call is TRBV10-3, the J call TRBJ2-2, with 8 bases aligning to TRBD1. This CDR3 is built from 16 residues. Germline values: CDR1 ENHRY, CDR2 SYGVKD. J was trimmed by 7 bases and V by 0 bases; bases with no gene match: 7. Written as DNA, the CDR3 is TGTGCCATCAGTGAGTCTGGCAGGGGGCTCGTCGGGGAGCTGTTTTTT. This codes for CAISESGRGLVGELFF.

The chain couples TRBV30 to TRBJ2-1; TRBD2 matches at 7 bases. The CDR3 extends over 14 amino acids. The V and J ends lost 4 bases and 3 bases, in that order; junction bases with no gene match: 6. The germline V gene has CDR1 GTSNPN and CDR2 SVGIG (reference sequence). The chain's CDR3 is CAWTSSGNYNEQFF. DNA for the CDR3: TGTGCCTGGACGTCTAGCGGTAACTACAATGAGCAGTTCTTC.

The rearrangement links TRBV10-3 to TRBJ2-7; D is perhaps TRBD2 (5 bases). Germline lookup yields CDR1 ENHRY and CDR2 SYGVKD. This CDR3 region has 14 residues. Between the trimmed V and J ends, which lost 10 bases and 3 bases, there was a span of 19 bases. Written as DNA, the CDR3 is TGTGCCACCGCCTCTAGCACCGAAAGCTACGAGCAGTACTTC. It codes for CATASSTESYEQYF.

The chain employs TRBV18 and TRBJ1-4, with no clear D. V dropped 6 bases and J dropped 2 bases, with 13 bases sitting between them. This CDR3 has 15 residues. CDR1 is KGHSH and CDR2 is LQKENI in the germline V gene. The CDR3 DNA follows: TGTGCCAGCTCCCCGAAGGCGGGGACTAATGAAAAACTGTTTTTT. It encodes CASSPKAGTNEKLFF.

As DNA, the CDR3 is TGTGCCAGCAGTGTGATCAGGGCGGACTATGGCTACACCTTC. This sequence encodes CASSVIRADYGYTF. The chain links TRBV6-1 to TRBJ1-2, with a possible D match to TRBD1 (5 bases). This CDR3 has 14 residues. Germline CDR1 is MNHNS and CDR2 is SASEGT. V was shortened by 4 bases and J by 3 bases, with 12 bases between the two germline ends.

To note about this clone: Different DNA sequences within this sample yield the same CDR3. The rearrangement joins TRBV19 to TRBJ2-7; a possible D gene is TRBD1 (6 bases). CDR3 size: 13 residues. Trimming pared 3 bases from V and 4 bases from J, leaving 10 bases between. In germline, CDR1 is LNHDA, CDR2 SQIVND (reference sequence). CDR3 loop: CASSMSRGYEQYF. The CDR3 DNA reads TGTGCCAGTAGTATGTCCAGGGGATACGAGCAGTACTTC.

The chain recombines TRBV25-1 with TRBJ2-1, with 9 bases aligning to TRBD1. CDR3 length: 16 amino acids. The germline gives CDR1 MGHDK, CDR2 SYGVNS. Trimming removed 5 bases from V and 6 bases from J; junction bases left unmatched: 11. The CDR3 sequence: CASSTRGQGWVNEQFF. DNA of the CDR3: TGTGCCAGCAGTACCCGGGGACAGGGTTGGGTCAATGAGCAGTTCTTC.

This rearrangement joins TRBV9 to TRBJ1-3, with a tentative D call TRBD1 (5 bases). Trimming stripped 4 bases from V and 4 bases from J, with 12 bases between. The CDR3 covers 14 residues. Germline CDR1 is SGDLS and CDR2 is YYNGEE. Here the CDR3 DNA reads TGTGCCAGCAGCTCGCGACAGCTAGGAAACACCATATATTTT. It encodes CASSSRQLGNTIYF.

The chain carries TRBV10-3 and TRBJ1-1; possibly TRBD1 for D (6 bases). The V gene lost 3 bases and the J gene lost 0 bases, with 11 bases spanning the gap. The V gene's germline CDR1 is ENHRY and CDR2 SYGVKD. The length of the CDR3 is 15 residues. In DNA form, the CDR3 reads TGTGCCATCAGTGATAAGGGGGGGGTGAACACTGAAGCTTTCTTT. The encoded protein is CAISDKGGVNTEAFF.

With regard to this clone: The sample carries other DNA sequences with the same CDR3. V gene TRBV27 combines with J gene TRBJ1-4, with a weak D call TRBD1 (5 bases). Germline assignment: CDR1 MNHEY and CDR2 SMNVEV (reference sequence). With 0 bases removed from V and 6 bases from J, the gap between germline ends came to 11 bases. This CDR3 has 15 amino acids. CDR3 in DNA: TGTGCCAGCAGTTTATCCCAGGGAGGGTATGAAAAACTGTTTTTT. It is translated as CASSLSQGGYEKLFF.